These 9 T cell receptor beta chains were all obtained from the same sample, sequenced in a study of blood T cell repertoires in COVID-19 (dated by TCRdb to 2018 to 2020). The library came from the immunoSEQ multiplex PCR assay. TCRdb provides this immuneACCESS table in a form limited to in-frame rearrangements. Some clones are lacking; in checked studies, under half of them reflect an unresolved V gene, and why the rest are absent is not known. The sample includes about 190,000 clones, with about 88% observed a single time. The ten largest clones add up to about 3.5% of the sample. The sequencing input was PBMCs or T cells enriched from blood (not recorded which). These receptors originate from a woman in her 30s who had recovered from COVID-19.

This clone came up a few times. Other DNA sequences in the same sample also yield this CDR3. The V call is TRBV29-1, the J call TRBJ2-1; 10 nucleotides align to TRBD1. This CDR3 is built from 13 residues. The J segment lost 4 bases and the V segment lost 4 bases, leaving 1 base of the junction unmatched. CDR1 SQVTM and CDR2 ANQGSEA come from the germline V gene. The CDR3 bases are TGCAGCGTTGGGACAGGGGGTTACAATGAGCAGTTCTTC. It yields the protein CSVGTGGYNEQFF.

The chain employs TRBV7-3 and TRBJ2-1, with 11 bases fitting TRBD2. Trimming at V came to 5 bases and at J to 2 bases, leaving 5 bases not matched to a gene. CDR1 SGHTA and CDR2 FQGTGA come from the germline V gene. The CDR3 has 16 residues. The CDR3 DNA reads as TGTGCCAGCAGCGATACTAGCGGGGGCACCTACAATGAGCAGTTCTTC. Residues: CASSDTSGGTYNEQFF.

The gene calls are TRBV5-1 and TRBJ2-1; weak D call: TRBD2 (6 bases). V lost 5 bases and J lost 0, with 12 bases in between. This CDR3 region has 15 residues. The germline CDR1 and CDR2 sequences are SGHRS and YFSETQ. The CDR3 nucleotides are TGCGCCAGCAGTTCCACTAGCAGCTCCTACAATGAGCAGTTCTTC. Translating it yields CASSSTSSSYNEQFF.

The chain joins TRBV7-6 to TRBJ1-3; 8 bases are shared with TRBD1. Germline values: CDR1 SGHVS, CDR2 FNYEAQ. The CDR3 contains 15 residues. Trimming cost V 3 bases and J 3 bases; bases outside gene matches: 4. CDR3 in amino acids: CASSLAQGVGNTIYF. The CDR3 DNA reads as TGTGCCAGCAGCTTGGCACAGGGGGTTGGAAACACCATATATTTT.

The chain links TRBV9 to TRBJ2-1, with D perhaps matching TRBD1 (5 bases). Per germline, CDR1 SGDLS and CDR2 YYNGEE. V was cut by 1 base and J by 5 bases, with 13 bases left in between. CDR3 length equals 15 residues. The CDR3 sequence: CASSVLGQGNNEQFF. CDR3 bases: TGTGCCAGCAGCGTATTAGGGCAGGGTAACAATGAGCAGTTCTTC.

This chain links TRBV29-1 with TRBJ1-2; D not resolved. CDR1 is SQVTM, CDR2 ANQGSEA, per germline. The CDR3 spans 9 residues. V was shortened by 3 bases and J by 9 bases, with 5 bases between the two germline ends. In DNA form, the CDR3 reads TGCAGCGTTGAGAACAGCTACACCTTC. This gives the protein CSVENSYTF. The full variable domain, rest sourced from reference TRBV29-1 and TRBJ1-2, is SAVISQKPSRDICQRGTSLTIQCQVDSQVTMMFWYRQQPGQSLTLIATANQGSEATYESGFVIDKFPISRPNLTFSTLTVSNMSPEDSSIYLCSVENSYTFGSGTRLTVV.

This sequence joins TRBV5-8 and TRBJ1-2, with D tentatively TRBD1 (6 bases). V lost 0 bases, J lost 4 bases, and 13 bases lay in between. Germline CDR1 reads SGHTS; CDR2 reads YDEGEE. The CDR3 totals 15 residues. The CDR3 sequence is CASSLGPGGAYGYTF. The DNA for the CDR3 is TGTGCCAGCAGCTTGGGCCCGGGGGGGGCCTATGGCTACACCTTC.

V gene TRBV3-1 (or the pseudogene TRBV3-2) combines with J gene TRBJ2-5; possible D gene TRBD2, 6 bases. Deletions cut 10 bases from V and 4 bases from J, with 19 bases between. The germline V gene has CDR1 LGHDT and CDR2 YNNKEL (reference sequence). The length of the CDR3 is 14 residues. The CDR3 loop reads CATQGGGFRETQYF. CDR3 sequence (DNA): TGTGCCACCCAGGGAGGCGGATTCCGAGAGACCCAGTACTTC.

The chain recombines TRBV6-2 or TRBV6-3 with TRBJ1-1; 8 nucleotides agree with TRBD1. V lost 6 bases, J lost 2 bases, and 14 bases stayed unmatched. CDR3 length: 17 residues. Per germline, CDR1 MNHEY and CDR2 SVGEGT. The CDR3 region has the DNA TGTGCCAGCAGCCGCACCAACGCCGGGACAGGAAACACTGAAGCTTTCTTT. This sequence encodes CASSRTNAGTGNTEAFF.